This T cell receptor (beta chain) comes out of a study of long-term antiretroviral therapy in people with HIV. Every sample had roughly 1-11 million cryopreserved PBMC in it before DNA extraction. V lost 2 bases, J lost 2 bases, and 9 bases lay in between. The germline CDR1 and CDR2 sequences are MNHNS and SASEGT. The CDR3 runs to 15 residues. Sequencing relied on immunoSEQ assay v3.0, run at survey level. Only in-frame clones appear in the TCRdb table, and some are missing; sequencing was by immunoSEQ multiplex PCR. The sample holds about 24,000 clones, around 95% seen once. The chain links TRBV6-1 to TRBJ1-4; D not resolved. The receptor was isolated from a woman between 45 and 60 years old with HIV. Source: unsorted PBMCs, taken roughly 5.1 years after starting antiretroviral therapy. CDR3 sequence: CASSELRATNEKLFF. CDR3 nucleotide sequence: TGTGCCAGCAGTGAATTAAGGGCTACTAATGAAAAACTGTTTTTT.